This TCR beta chain originates from a study of persistence of HIV-infected CD4 T cells (TCRdb year 2020). A note on the overall study: Suppressive ART had been received by participants for a median of about eight years. Peripheral blood samples of up to roughly 200 mL were taken at multiple time points, with the exception of a couple of participants who underwent leukapheresis at a single time point. Anti-CD3/anti-CD28 stimulation activated a higher proportion of cells, with a lower memory fraction, than antigen stimulation. The study isolated CMV- and HIV-1 Gag-responding CD4+ T cells from ART-treated individuals to examine antigen-driven clonal expansion of HIV-1-infected cells. The clonality of all cells in each sorted population was measured by TCRbeta sequencing, and the clonality of infected cells was measured by proviral sequencing. For the TCR cluster analysis across participants, 8 participants were included for CMV and 7 participants for Gag. Study-level results and caveats: Only a small number of individuals took part in the study, and only a limited range of antigens was tested. Restriction of bulk TCR analyses to the rare CMV-responding cells that actually carried HIV-1 proviruses was not possible. Enrichment of degenerate expanded CDR3beta sequences was found in antigen-responding cells, suggesting convergent selection of CD4+ responses to CMV and Gag. TCRbeta richness in CMV- and Gag-responding cells was significantly lower than in anti-CD3/anti-CD28-responding cells; CMV-responding cells had higher oligoclonality than CD3/CD28-stimulated and Gag-responding cells. A correlation was observed between TCR oligoclonality and proviral oligoclonality within the same sorted populations.

Interpreted using the paper, the treatment or condition label stands for: suppressive antiretroviral therapy. As a nonspecific positive control representing the CD4+ T cell repertoire, cells were stimulated with anti-CD3/anti-CD28 magnetic beads. Responding CD4+ T cells were sorted by upregulation of both CD40 ligand and CD69. HIV-1-infected adults in whom suppressive ART had been started during chronic infection were enrolled as participants. For at least 4 years, participants had undetectable plasma HIV-1 RNA, below 50 copies/mL. To be included, a participant needed positive CMV serology and a CD4+ T cell count above 400 cells/uL. Before stimulation, PBMCs were isolated using density centrifugation and depleted of CD8+ T cells. For around 17 hours, CD8-depleted PBMCs were stimulated with anti-CD28/CD49d costimulation, a CD40-blocking antibody, and enfuvirtide, which was added to prevent new infections. Cell sorting was performed on a Beckman Coulter MoFlo Legacy or XDP sorter, and dead cells were excluded with propidium iodide. The QIAamp DNA Mini Kit was used for genomic DNA extraction from samples above one million cells, and the Quick-DNA Microprep Kit was used otherwise.

Notes on this clone: No antigen is known for it. Base-call qualities are not available, and no considerably larger clone is one nucleotide away.

The immunoSEQ hsTCRB assay version 4, run in survey mode, was used to sequence TCRbeta repertoires from genomic DNA. Genomic DNA was diluted to about 9.9 ng/uL, and up to 1 ug per sample was used for TCRbeta sequencing. The source study handled its data this way. TCRbeta data were analyzed in ImmunoSeq Analyzer 3.0, with diversity computed on productive nucleotide rearrangements. Lower-bound TCR diversity was estimated with the improved Chao index, and clonality with the Gini coefficient using the Immunarch R package. Different nucleotide rearrangements encoding the same CDR3beta amino acid sequence were counted as distinct clonotypes. Differential abundance analysis found TCRbeta sequences that were significantly enriched in antigen-responding cells compared with anti-CD3/anti-CD28-activated cells. GLIPH2 grouped TCRs by predicted peptide-MHC specificity, both within each participant and across combined participant data sets. In TCRdb, the immuneACCESS table is reduced to in-frame sequences with V and J assigned. These tables do not hold every clone; where another copy was compared, an unresolved V gene accounts for under half, and the others remain unexplained. V, J and clone size are taken as reported in that table, and D and trimming were inferred from the DNA itself. This sample holds some 45,000 clones; about 85% were observed only once. The top ten constitute roughly 0.44% of the sample.

The germline ends are 12 bases apart after V is trimmed by 6 bases and J by 4 bases. The germline V gene encodes CDR1 LNHDA and CDR2 SQIVND (reference sequence). The CDR3 runs 13 amino acids, cysteine and phenylalanine included. The retained sequence is limited to the CDR3, 39 bases, with the frame set at the first base. The sample was CD4+ T cells sorted from PBMCs after 18-hour stimulation, taken from a patient who received antiretroviral therapy. In the paper's terms, the cell subset or site label means: CD40L+CD69+ CD4 T cells responding to anti-CD3/anti-CD28 beads, representing the overall repertoire. The chain was built from TRBV19 and TRBJ1-1; D gene: possibly TRBD1, on 5 matching bases. The clonotype comes from an adult woman with HIV who was CMV-seropositive. Here is the DNA: TGTGCCAGTAGGGTGAGCGGGGGCACTGAAGCTTTCTTT. Its protein is CASRVSGGTEAFF.